This T cell receptor beta chain derives from a study of T cells in Graves' hyperthyroidism and ophthalmopathy (dated by TCRdb to between 2019 and 2020). Describing the broader study: Peripheral blood was sampled at the time of initial diagnosis, prior to any treatment. To identify distinguishing TCR V-J signatures, a discovery cohort of some 99 patients was used, comprising some 45 with Graves' ophthalmopathy and 57 with stable Graves' hyperthyroidism. Prospective prediction of ophthalmopathy was tested in an independent validation cohort consisting of roughly 20 hyperthyroidism patients and some 17 patients who later progressed to ophthalmopathy. The 95 to 100 discovery patients were randomly split 7:3 into training and test sets. In roughly six Graves' hyperthyroidism patients, the study also compared T-cell repertoires from thyroid tissue with T-cell repertoires from blood. After sampling, hyperthyroidism patients received methimazole starting at 30 mg daily, and ophthalmopathy patients received high-dose intravenous methylprednisolone. TCR Vbeta CDR3 sequencing of 140 or so peripheral blood samples (43 ophthalmopathy, 70 to 85 hyperthyroidism and roughly 17 progressor patients) is reported in the paper. The study at large found these results: In cross-validation, a model built on a 13 V-J signature told ophthalmopathy apart from stable hyperthyroidism with approximately 91% sensitivity and 81% to 82% specificity, and in testing the same model reached 80%/75%. No statistical method was used to fix the sample size in advance, and group allocation was not hidden from the investigators. Most expanded thyroid clonotypes (frequency above 0.001) were also detected in blood, suggesting blood repertoires may reflect thyroid immune responses. In validation, the model predicted progression to ophthalmopathy a median of roughly six months before onset, with over 55% sensitivity and 72.22% specificity.

The TCR beta CDR3 regions were amplified from RNA transcripts. The first round of RT-PCR for the TCR CDR3 was performed with the HTBI primer set and the Qiagen OneStep RT-PCR kit. A second multiplex PCR round built the libraries, followed by size selection and purification. Sequencing of the libraries was done on an Illumina HiSeq2000 using paired-end 100 bp reads. In the paper's pipeline: Raw data were processed with SOAPnuke, discarding reads with adapters, uncalled bases, mean Phred below 15, or no exact constant-primer or identifier match. High-quality paired reads were merged with COPE v1.2.5, and unique nucleotide sequences were defined as clonotypes. MiTCR v1.1 was used to align the clonotypes against IMGT TRBV, TRBD and TRBJ reference segments. The analysis included only V-J combinations with a frequency above 0.0001, which together covered 98% to 99.2% of the repertoires. A TCS score was defined as the ratio between F50 (clonal expansion) and ExV (chaos), using BLOSUM62-based TCRdist between CDR3 peptides within each V-J. Welch's t-statistics and random forest reduced roughly 530 V-J features to around 14, which were used in a naive Bayes classifier (R e1071). TCRdb ran its own pipeline on the public reads, namely fastp trimming at Q25 and MiXCR clone calling, and kept in-frame beta chains. Rows matching on CDR3 protein sequence are summarized as one entry with the most common DNA and genes. The V and J calls follow TCRdb's processing rather than the paper's. The sample table shows almost 250,000 distinct CDR3 sequences, and more than 20% are seen once. 30% to 40% of the sample belongs to the ten largest clones.

Moderately to severely active disease, a Clinical Activity Score of at least 3, a NOSPECS grade of at least 4, and a duration under 3 months were present in ophthalmopathy patients. Exclusion was applied to patients with uncontrolled infections, other autoimmune diseases, pregnancy or lactation. Diagnoses were established on the basis of clinical symptoms, serum thyroxine and TRAb, thyroid ultrasound, and orbital computed tomography. PBMCs were isolated from about 9.1 ml of fresh peripheral blood by Ficoll-Paque density gradient centrifugation. Trizol reagent was used to extract total RNA, and RNA quality was then checked on an Agilent 2100 Bioanalyzer. This clonotype came up many times. The clone's antigen remains unknown. Within one base of it there is no much larger clone, and no base qualities were kept. The sample was blood. The receptor was isolated from a woman between 40 and 55 years old with Graves' ophthalmopathy.

This receptor carries the CDR3 CAWSGVGNQPQHF. The nucleotide sequence reads as follows: TGTGCCTGGAGTGGGGTGGGCAATCAGCCCCAGCATTTT. Recombination linked TRBV30 to TRBJ1-5; the D gene cannot be named for sure. The CDR3 sequence holds 13 residues, the cysteine and phenylalanine included. CDR3 DNA only is kept here, 39 bases in frame from base 1. V gives up 1 base and J gives up 2 bases, and the segment between their germline ends measures 6 bases. CDR1 and CDR2 are read off the germline V gene (reference sequence) as GTSNPN and SVGIG.